The TCR beta chain under discussion was sequenced for a study of vaccination and CD4 T cells after COVID-19. An Oncomine TCR Beta short-read assay was used to sequence the DNA from cultured CD4+ T cells. In TCRdb, the PCR reads were re-called with MiXCR into one record per CDR3 protein. The table has under 6,500 distinct CDR3 sequences, over 35% seen once. The treatment here: approximately nine-day PBMC culture with coronavirus spike peptide pools or control peptides (ViraFEST assay). Those CD4+ T cells from the unexposed donor predate the COVID-19 pandemic (2011-2018). Whole-study findings and limits: Convalescent patients saw a median about 86% of their reactive clones show up only after vaccination. Within the convalescent patients, spike mono-reactivity was found in 304 of 307 vaccine-specific clones.

In its sample, this clonotype was seen once. Its antigen is not identified. The CDR3 has 13 amino acids. V shed 8 bases, J shed 2 bases, and the junction held 7 bases outside the gene matches. Germline V gene lookup returns CDR1 GTSNPN and CDR2 SVGIG (reference sequence). This sequence joins TRBV30 and TRBJ2-7, with TRBD1 identical over 9 bases. This TCR was sampled from a human donor in good health. The sequenced material came from CD4+ T cells from blood, cultured in vitro. This chain's CDR3 is CARQGESTYEQYF. The CDR3 DNA reads as TGTGCCAGACAGGGGGAATCTACCTACGAGCAGTACTTC.